The TCR beta chain under discussion was sequenced for a study of T cells after yellow fever vaccination. The CDR3 has 16 amino acids. Germline V gene sequence: CDR1 DFQATT, CDR2 SNEGSKA (reference sequence). V lost 0 bases and J lost 0, with 15 bases in between. TCRdb fed the 5' RACE reads into MiXCR, producing one record per CDR3 protein. The data show a few hundred thousand distinct CDR3 sequences, with 8% to 9.5% seen just once and around 17% held by the top ten. This clonotype was seen ten or more times. The sequence was collected from a man aged 18 to 30 who received the YFV17D yellow fever vaccine. Sequencing used PBMCs, obtained around 45 days after the first yellow fever vaccination. The V gene is TRBV20-1, the J gene TRBJ2-7; tentatively, D is TRBD1 (6 bases). The chain's CDR3 is CSARDDRTATSYEQYF. The CDR3, as DNA: TGCAGTGCTAGAGATGACAGGACAGCTACCTCCTACGAGCAGTACTTC.